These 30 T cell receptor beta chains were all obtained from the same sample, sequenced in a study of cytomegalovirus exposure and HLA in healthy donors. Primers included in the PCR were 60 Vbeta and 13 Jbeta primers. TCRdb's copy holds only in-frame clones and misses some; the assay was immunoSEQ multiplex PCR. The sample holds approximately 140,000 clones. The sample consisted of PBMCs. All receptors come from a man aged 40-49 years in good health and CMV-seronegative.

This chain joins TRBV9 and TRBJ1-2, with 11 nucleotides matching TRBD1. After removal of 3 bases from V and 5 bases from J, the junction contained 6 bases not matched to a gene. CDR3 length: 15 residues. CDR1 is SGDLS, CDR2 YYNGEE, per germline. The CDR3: CASSDSGQGEYGYTF. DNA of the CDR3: TGTGCCAGCAGCGACTCGGGACAGGGGGAATATGGCTACACCTTC.

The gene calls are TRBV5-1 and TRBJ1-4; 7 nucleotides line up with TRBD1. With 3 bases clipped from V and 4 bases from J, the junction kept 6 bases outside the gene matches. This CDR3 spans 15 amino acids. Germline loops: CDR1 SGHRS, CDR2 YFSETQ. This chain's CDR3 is CASSSQGTDNEKLFF. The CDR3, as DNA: TGCGCCAGCAGCTCCCAAGGGACAGATAATGAAAAACTGTTTTTT.

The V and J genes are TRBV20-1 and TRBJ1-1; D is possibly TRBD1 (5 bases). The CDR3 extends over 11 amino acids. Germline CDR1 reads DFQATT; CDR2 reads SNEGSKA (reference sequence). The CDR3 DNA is TGCAGCGGTAGGACAAACACTGAAGCTTTCTTT. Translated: CSGRTNTEAFF.

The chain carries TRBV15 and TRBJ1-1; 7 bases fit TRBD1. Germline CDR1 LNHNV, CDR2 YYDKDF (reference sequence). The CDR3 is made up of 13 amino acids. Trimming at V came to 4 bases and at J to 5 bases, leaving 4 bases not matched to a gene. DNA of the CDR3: TGTGCCACCAGCATTGGGACAGAAACTGAAGCTTTCTTT. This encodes CATSIGTETEAFF.

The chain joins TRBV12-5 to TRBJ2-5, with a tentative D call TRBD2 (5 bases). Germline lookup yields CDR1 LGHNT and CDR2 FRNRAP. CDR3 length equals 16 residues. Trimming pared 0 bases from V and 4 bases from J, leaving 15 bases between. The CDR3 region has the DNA TGTGCTAGTGGTTTGGTAAATACGGGATCCCTAGAGACCCAGTACTTC. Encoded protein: CASGLVNTGSLETQYF.

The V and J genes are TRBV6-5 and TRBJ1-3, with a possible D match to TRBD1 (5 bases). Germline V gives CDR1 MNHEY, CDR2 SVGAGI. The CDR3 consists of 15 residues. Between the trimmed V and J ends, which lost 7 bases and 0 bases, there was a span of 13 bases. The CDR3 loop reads CASKIGQGSGNTIYF. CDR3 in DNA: TGTGCCAGCAAGATCGGGCAGGGCTCTGGAAACACCATATATTTT.

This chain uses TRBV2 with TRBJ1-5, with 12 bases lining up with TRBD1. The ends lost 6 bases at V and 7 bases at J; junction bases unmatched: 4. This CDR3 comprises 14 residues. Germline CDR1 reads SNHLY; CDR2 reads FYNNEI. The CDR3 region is CASRGDRGQQPQHF. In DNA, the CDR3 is TGTGCCAGCAGGGGGGACAGGGGGCAACAGCCCCAGCATTTT.

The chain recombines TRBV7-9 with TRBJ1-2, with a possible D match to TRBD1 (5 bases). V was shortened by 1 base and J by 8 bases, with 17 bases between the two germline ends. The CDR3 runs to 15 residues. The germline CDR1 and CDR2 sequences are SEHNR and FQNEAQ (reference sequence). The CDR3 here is CASSLGGTSLSGYTF. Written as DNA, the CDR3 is TGTGCCAGCAGCTTAGGCGGGACTTCTTTGAGCGGCTACACCTTC. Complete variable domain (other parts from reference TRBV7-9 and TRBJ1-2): DTGVSQNPRHKITKRGQNVTFRCDPISEHNRLYWYRQTLGQGPEFLTYFQNEAQLEKSRLLSDRFSAERPKGSFSTLEIQRTEQGDSAMYLCASSLGGTSLSGYTFGSGTRLTVV.

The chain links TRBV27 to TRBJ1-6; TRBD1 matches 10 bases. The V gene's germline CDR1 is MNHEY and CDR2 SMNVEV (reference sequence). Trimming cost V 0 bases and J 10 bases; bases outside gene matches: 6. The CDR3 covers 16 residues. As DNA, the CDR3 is TGTGCCAGCAGTTTATCGTGGGGACAGGGGAGATCACCCCTCCACTTT. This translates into CASSLSWGQGRSPLHF.

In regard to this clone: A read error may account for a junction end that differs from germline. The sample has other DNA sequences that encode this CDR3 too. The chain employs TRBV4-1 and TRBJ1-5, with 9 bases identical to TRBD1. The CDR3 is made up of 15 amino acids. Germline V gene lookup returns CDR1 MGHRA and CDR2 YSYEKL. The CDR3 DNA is TGCGCTAGCAGTCCCGGACAGGGGAACAATCAGCCCCAGCATTTT. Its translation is CASSPGQGNNQPQHF.

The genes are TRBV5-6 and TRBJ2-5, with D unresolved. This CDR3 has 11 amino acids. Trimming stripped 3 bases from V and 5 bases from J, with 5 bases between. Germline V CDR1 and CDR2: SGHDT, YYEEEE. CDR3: CASSSAETQYF. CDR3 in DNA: TGTGCCAGCAGCTCCGCGGAGACCCAGTACTTC.

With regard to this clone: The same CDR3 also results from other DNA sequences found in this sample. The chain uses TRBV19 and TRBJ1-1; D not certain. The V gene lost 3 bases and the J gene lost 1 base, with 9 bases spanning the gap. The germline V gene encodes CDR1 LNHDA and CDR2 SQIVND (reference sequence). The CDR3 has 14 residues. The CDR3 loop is CASSIRGGNTEAFF. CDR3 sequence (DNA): TGTGCCAGTAGTATCCGGGGAGGGAACACTGAAGCTTTCTTT.

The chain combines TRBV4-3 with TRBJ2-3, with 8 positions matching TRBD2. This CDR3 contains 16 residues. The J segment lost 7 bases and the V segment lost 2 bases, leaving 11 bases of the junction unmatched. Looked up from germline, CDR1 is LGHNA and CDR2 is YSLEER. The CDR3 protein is CASSQHRTSPTYTQYF. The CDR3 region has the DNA TGCGCCAGCAGCCAACATAGGACTAGCCCCACTTATACGCAGTATTTT.

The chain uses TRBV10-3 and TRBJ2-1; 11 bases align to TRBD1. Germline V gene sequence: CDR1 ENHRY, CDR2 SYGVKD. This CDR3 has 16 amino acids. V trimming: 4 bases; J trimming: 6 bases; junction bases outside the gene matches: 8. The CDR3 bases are TGTGCCATCAGTGGGAGTGGGGACAGGGGGTCCAATGAGCAGTTCTTC. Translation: CAISGSGDRGSNEQFF.

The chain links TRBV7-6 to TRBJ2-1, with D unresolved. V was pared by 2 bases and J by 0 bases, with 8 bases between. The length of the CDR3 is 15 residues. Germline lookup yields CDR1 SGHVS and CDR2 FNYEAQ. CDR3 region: CASSLTTSSYNEQFF. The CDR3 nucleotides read TGTGCCAGCAGCTTAACCACATCCTCCTACAATGAGCAGTTCTTC.

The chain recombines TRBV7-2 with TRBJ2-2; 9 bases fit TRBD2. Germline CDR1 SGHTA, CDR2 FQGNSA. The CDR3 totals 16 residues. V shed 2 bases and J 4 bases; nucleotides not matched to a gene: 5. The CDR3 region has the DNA TGTGCCAGCAGCTTAAACGGCGGGGGGGGCACCGGGGAGCTGTTTTTT. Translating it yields CASSLNGGGGTGELFF.

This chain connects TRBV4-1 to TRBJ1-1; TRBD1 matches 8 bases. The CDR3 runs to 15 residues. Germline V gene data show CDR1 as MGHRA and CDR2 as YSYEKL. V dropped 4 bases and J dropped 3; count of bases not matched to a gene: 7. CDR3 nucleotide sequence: TGCGCCAGCAGCCGAGCAGGGGGCGAGGACACTGAAGCTTTCTTT. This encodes CASSRAGGEDTEAFF.

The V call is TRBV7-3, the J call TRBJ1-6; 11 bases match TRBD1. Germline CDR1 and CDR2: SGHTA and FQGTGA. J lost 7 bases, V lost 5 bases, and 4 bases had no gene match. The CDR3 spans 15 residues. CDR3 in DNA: TGTGCCAGCAGCGCGGACAGGGGGCGAAATTCACCCCTCCACTTT. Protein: CASSADRGRNSPLHF.

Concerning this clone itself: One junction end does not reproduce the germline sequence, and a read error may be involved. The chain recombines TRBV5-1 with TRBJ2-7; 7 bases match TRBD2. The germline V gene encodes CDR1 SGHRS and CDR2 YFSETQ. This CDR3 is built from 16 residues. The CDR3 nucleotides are TGCGCCAGCAGCTTGGCCGTGGGGCGGGGGACCTACGGGCAGTACTTC. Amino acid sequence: CASSLAVGRGTYGQYF.

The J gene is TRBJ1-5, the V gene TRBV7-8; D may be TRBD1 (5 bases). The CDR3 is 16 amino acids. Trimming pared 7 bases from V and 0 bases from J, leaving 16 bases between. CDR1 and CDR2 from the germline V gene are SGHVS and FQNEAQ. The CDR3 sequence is CASTPLGADSNQPQHF. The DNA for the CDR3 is TGTGCCAGCACCCCCTTAGGGGCTGATAGCAATCAGCCCCAGCATTTT.

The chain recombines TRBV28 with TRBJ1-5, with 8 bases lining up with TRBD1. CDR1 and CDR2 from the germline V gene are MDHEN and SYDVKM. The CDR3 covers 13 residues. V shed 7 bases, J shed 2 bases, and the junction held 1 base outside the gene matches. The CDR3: CASKTGGNQPQHF. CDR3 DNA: TGTGCCAGCAAGACAGGGGGCAATCAGCCCCAGCATTTT.

CDR3 bases: TGCAGTGGGGCAGACGCCTACGAGCAGTACTTC. As protein: CSGADAYEQYF. This chain connects TRBV20-1 to TRBJ2-7; D ambiguous. Germline CDR1 DFQATT, CDR2 SNEGSKA (reference sequence). The V and J ends lost 7 bases and 2 bases respectively, with 9 bases between them. The CDR3 is 11 residues long.

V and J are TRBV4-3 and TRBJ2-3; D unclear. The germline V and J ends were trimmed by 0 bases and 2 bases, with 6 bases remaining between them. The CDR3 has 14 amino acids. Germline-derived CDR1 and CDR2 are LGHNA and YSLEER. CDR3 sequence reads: CASSQDPVTDTQYF. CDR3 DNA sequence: TGCGCCAGCAGCCAAGATCCGGTCACAGATACGCAGTATTTT.

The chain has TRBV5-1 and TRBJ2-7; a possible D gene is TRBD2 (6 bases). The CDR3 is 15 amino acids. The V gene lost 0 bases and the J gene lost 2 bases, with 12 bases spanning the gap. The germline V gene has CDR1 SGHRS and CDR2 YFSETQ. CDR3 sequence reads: CASSLVGGDTYEQYF. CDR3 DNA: TGCGCCAGCAGCTTGGTTGGAGGGGATACCTACGAGCAGTACTTC.

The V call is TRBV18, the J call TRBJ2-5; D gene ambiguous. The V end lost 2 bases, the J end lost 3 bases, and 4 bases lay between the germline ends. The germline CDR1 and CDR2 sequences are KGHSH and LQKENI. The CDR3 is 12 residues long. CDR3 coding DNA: TGTGCCAGCTCACCATTCAAAGAGACCCAGTACTTC. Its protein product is CASSPFKETQYF.

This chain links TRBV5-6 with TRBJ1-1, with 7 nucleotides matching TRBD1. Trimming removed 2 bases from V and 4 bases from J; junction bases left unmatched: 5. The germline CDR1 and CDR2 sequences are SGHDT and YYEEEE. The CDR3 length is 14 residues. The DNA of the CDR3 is TGTGCCAGCAGCTTAGGACAGGCTCTCACTGAAGCTTTCTTT. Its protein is CASSLGQALTEAFF. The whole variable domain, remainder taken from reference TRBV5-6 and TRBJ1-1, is DAGVTQSPTHLIKTRGQQVTLRCSPKSGHDTVSWYQQALGQGPQFIFQYYEEEERQRGNFPDRFSGHQFPNYSSELNVNALLLGDSALYLCASSLGQALTEAFFGQGTRLTVV.

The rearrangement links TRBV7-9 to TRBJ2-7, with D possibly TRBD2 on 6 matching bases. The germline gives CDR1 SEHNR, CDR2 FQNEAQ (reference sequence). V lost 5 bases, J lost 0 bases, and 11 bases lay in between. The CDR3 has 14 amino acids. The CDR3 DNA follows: TGTGCCAGCAGCCTTGGGACTGCCTCCTACGAGCAGTACTTC. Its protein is CASSLGTASYEQYF.

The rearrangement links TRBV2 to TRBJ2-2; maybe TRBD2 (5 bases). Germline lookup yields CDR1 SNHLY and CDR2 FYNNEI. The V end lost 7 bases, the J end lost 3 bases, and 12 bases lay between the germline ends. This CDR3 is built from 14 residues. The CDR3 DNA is TGTGCCAGCAAAGCGGATGGGGACACCGGGGAGCTGTTTTTT. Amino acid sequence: CASKADGDTGELFF.

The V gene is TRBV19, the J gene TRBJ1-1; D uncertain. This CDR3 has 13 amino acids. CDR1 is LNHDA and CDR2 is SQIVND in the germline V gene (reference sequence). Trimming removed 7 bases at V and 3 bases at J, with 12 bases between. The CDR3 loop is CASKEEVDTEAFF. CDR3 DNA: TGTGCCAGTAAGGAGGAAGTGGACACTGAAGCTTTCTTT.

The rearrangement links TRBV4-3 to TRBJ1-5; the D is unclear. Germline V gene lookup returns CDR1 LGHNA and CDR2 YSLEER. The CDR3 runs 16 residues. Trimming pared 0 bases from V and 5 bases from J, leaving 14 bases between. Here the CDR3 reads CASSQDLGEWDQPQHF. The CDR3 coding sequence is TGCGCCAGCAGCCAAGATCTCGGGGAGTGGGATCAGCCCCAGCATTTT.